A selection of T cell receptor beta chains follows, all from one sample in a study of T cell responses to AZD1222 COVID-19 vaccine. Clones were sequenced by immunoSEQ multiplex PCR, and TCRdb holds only the in-frame ones, with some missing. The sample contains approximately 150,000 clones, about 91% of which appear only once. The material sequenced was peripheral blood, taken on day 0 of AZD1222 vaccination. These receptor sequences come from an adult in good health. Both conserved end residues are part of each CDR3. Fields, in order: D gene, J gene, clone size, V gene, CDR3 DNA, CDR3 protein. D genes are given only for firm matches. Part of the rows lack a size; the others show once, few, many or a class for expanded clones.

D gene: TRBD1; J gene: TRBJ2-2; clone size: .; V gene: TRBV7-8; CDR3 DNA: TGTGCCAGCAGCTTCCGACAGGGAGCCGGGGAGCTGTTTTTT; CDR3 protein: CASSFRQGAGELFF
D gene: .; J gene: TRBJ1-1; clone size: .; V gene: TRBV10-3; CDR3 DNA: TGTGCCATCAGTGGTGGAGATGAAGCTTTCTTT; CDR3 protein: CAISGGDEAFF
D gene: TRBD2; J gene: TRBJ2-7; clone size: .; V gene: TRBV7-9; CDR3 DNA: TGTGCCAGCAGCCACAACCCTAGCGGGGCTAGCTCCTACGAGCAGTACTTC; CDR3 protein: CASSHNPSGASSYEQYF
D gene: TRBD1; J gene: TRBJ1-5; clone size: .; V gene: TRBV19; CDR3 DNA: TGTGCCAGTAGTAGGCCTAGGGACAGAGCGGGCAATCAGCCCCAGCATTTT; CDR3 protein: CASSRPRDRAGNQPQHF
D gene: .; J gene: TRBJ2-7; clone size: few; V gene: TRBV6-6; CDR3 DNA: TGTGCCAGCCTGGGGGGAAGCTACGAGCAGTACTTC; CDR3 protein: CASLGGSYEQYF
D gene: .; J gene: TRBJ2-1; clone size: .; V gene: TRBV30; CDR3 DNA: TGTGCCTGGATGTATCCGAAATTCAGGGGCAATGAGCAGTTCTTC; CDR3 protein: CAWMYPKFRGNEQFF
D gene: .; J gene: TRBJ1-2; clone size: few; V gene: TRBV6-1; CDR3 DNA: TGTGCCAGCAGTGAAATTTCTCGTGGCTACACCTTC; CDR3 protein: CASSEISRGYTF
D gene: .; J gene: TRBJ1-3; clone size: .; V gene: TRBV9; CDR3 DNA: TGTGCCAGCAGCCTTGACCCCGGCTCTGGAAACACCATATATTTT; CDR3 protein: CASSLDPGSGNTIYF
D gene: .; J gene: TRBJ1-2; clone size: .; V gene: TRBV1; CDR3 DNA: TGCACCAGCCGCAGGGATAGGGTATATGGCTACACCTTC; CDR3 protein: CTSRRDRVYGYTF
D gene: TRBD2; J gene: TRBJ2-5; clone size: .; V gene: TRBV4-2; CDR3 DNA: TGTGCCAGCAGCCAGGTGGGGGGACTAGCGGAAGAGACCCAGTACTTC; CDR3 protein: CASSQVGGLAEETQYF
D gene: TRBD2; J gene: TRBJ2-3; clone size: once; V gene: TRBV9; CDR3 DNA: TGTGCCAGCAGCGTAGGTCTGGGAGGGAGGGATACGCAGTATTTT; CDR3 protein: CASSVGLGGRDTQYF
D gene: .; J gene: TRBJ1-5; clone size: .; V gene: TRBV5-5; CDR3 DNA: TGTGCCAGCAGCTCGACAGTGGGCACCGATCAGCCCCAGCATTTT; CDR3 protein: CASSSTVGTDQPQHF
D gene: TRBD1; J gene: TRBJ2-7; clone size: .; V gene: TRBV10-3; CDR3 DNA: TGTGCCATCAGCAGGACGACAGGGGACTCCTACGAGCAGTACTTC; CDR3 protein: CAISRTTGDSYEQYF
D gene: .; J gene: TRBJ2-3; clone size: .; V gene: TRBV19; CDR3 DNA: TGTGCCAGTAGTATTGGGGGATCTCCTAGCACAGATACGCAGTATTTT; CDR3 protein: CASSIGGSPSTDTQYF
D gene: .; J gene: TRBJ1-5; clone size: .; V gene: TRBV6-5; CDR3 DNA: TGTGCCAGCAGTCCGACCCGCACCTCCAATCAGCCCCAGCATTTT; CDR3 protein: CASSPTRTSNQPQHF
D gene: .; J gene: TRBJ2-2; clone size: .; V gene: TRBV13; CDR3 DNA: TGTGCCAGCAGCTTGAGGTCGAACACCGGGGAGCTGTTTTTT; CDR3 protein: CASSLRSNTGELFF
D gene: TRBD2; J gene: TRBJ2-5; clone size: .; V gene: TRBV27; CDR3 DNA: TGTGCCAGCACGGGAGGGTGGGGGGAGACCCAGTACTTC; CDR3 protein: CASTGGWGETQYF
D gene: TRBD1; J gene: TRBJ2-6; clone size: .; V gene: TRBV7-9; CDR3 DNA: TGTGCCAGCAGCTCCCGGGACAGTGGTAACTGGGCCAACGTCCTGACTTTC; CDR3 protein: CASSSRDSGNWANVLTF
D gene: .; J gene: TRBJ1-1; clone size: .; V gene: TRBV30; CDR3 DNA: TGTGCCTGGAGTTTCCGGACTGAAGCTTTCTTT; CDR3 protein: CAWSFRTEAFF
D gene: .; J gene: TRBJ1-3; clone size: .; V gene: TRBV11-3; CDR3 DNA: TGTGCCAGCAGCTCCTTCCGGGCCTACTCTGGAAACACCATATATTTT; CDR3 protein: CASSSFRAYSGNTIYF
D gene: .; J gene: TRBJ2-1; clone size: .; V gene: TRBV19; CDR3 DNA: TGTGCCAGTAGTACAAGGGATGAGCAGTTCTTC; CDR3 protein: CASSTRDEQFF
D gene: TRBD2; J gene: TRBJ2-1; clone size: few; V gene: TRBV18; CDR3 DNA: TGTGCCAGCTCACCACCTAGACTAGCGGGGAGGAATGAGCAGTTCTTC; CDR3 protein: CASSPPRLAGRNEQFF
D gene: TRBD1; J gene: TRBJ1-5; clone size: .; V gene: TRBV19; CDR3 DNA: TGTGCCGGGGGACAGAACTTCAATCAGCCCCAGCATTTT; CDR3 protein: CAGGQNFNQPQHF
D gene: .; J gene: TRBJ1-3; clone size: .; V gene: TRBV6-5; CDR3 DNA: TGTGCCAGCAGTTCAGGCCTCTCTGGAAACACCATATATTTT; CDR3 protein: CASSSGLSGNTIYF
D gene: .; J gene: TRBJ1-1; clone size: .; V gene: TRBV14; CDR3 DNA: TGTGCCAGCAGCCGACAAGCAGGGAACACTGAAGCTTTCTTT; CDR3 protein: CASSRQAGNTEAFF
D gene: .; J gene: TRBJ2-5; clone size: .; V gene: TRBV6-2/TRBV6-3; CDR3 DNA: TGTGCCAGCAGCCTGCAAGAGACCCAGTACTTC; CDR3 protein: CASSLQETQYF
D gene: .; J gene: TRBJ2-2; clone size: .; V gene: TRBV4-1; CDR3 DNA: TGCGCCAGCAGCCAGGGGCCGTTGGTAGCGCGAGCCTTACCTAGGGAGCTGTTTTTT; CDR3 protein: CASSQGPLVARALPRELFF
D gene: .; J gene: TRBJ1-2; clone size: .; V gene: TRBV10-3; CDR3 DNA: TGTGCCATCAGTGAGGGGACTCTTGGCTACACCTTC; CDR3 protein: CAISEGTLGYTF
D gene: .; J gene: TRBJ1-3; clone size: .; V gene: TRBV11-2; CDR3 DNA: TGTGCCAGCAGCTTATATGGGTCTGGAAACACCATATATTTT; CDR3 protein: CASSLYGSGNTIYF
D gene: .; J gene: TRBJ2-7; clone size: once; V gene: TRBV19; CDR3 DNA: TGTGCCAGTAGTATTCCGGGACTGCAGGGGCAGTACTTC; CDR3 protein: CASSIPGLQGQYF
D gene: TRBD2; J gene: TRBJ2-2; clone size: .; V gene: TRBV9; CDR3 DNA: TGTGCCAGCAGCGTAGAACTAGCGGGGAACACCGGGGAGCTGTTTTTT; CDR3 protein: CASSVELAGNTGELFF
D gene: TRBD1; J gene: TRBJ2-7; clone size: .; V gene: TRBV12-5; CDR3 DNA: TGTGCTAGTGGCCCCTCCGGGACAGCCTCCTCCGGGCAGTACTTC; CDR3 protein: CASGPSGTASSGQYF
D gene: .; J gene: TRBJ1-3; clone size: .; V gene: TRBV3-1/TRBV3-2; CDR3 DNA: TGTGCCAGCAGCCAATCGAAGGCAGGGGAAATTGCCATATATTTT; CDR3 protein: CASSQSKAGEIAIYF
D gene: .; J gene: TRBJ1-6; clone size: .; V gene: TRBV7-9; CDR3 DNA: TGTGCCAGCAGTCGCCAGGGATTCGGTTCACCCCTCCACTTT; CDR3 protein: CASSRQGFGSPLHF
D gene: .; J gene: TRBJ1-4; clone size: .; V gene: TRBV29-1; CDR3 DNA: TGCAGCGTTATAGGGGGACCCAATGAAAAACTGTTTTTT; CDR3 protein: CSVIGGPNEKLFF
D gene: .; J gene: TRBJ1-2; clone size: .; V gene: TRBV7-2; CDR3 DNA: TGTGCCAGCAGCTTAGGGGTGTTGTCAGGAAATTCTAACTATGGCTACACCTTC; CDR3 protein: CASSLGVLSGNSNYGYTF
D gene: .; J gene: TRBJ1-6; clone size: .; V gene: TRBV30; CDR3 DNA: TGTGCCTGGAGTGTCCAACCCTATAATTCACCCCTCCACTTT; CDR3 protein: CAWSVQPYNSPLHF
D gene: .; J gene: TRBJ1-1; clone size: .; V gene: TRBV19; CDR3 DNA: TGTGCCAGTAGTTGGACAGAGGACACTGAAGCTTTCTTT; CDR3 protein: CASSWTEDTEAFF
D gene: .; J gene: TRBJ1-4; clone size: .; V gene: TRBV6-6; CDR3 DNA: TGTGCCAGCAGTTACGTTGACGAAAAACTGTTTTTT; CDR3 protein: CASSYVDEKLFF
D gene: .; J gene: TRBJ2-2; clone size: .; V gene: TRBV5-6; CDR3 DNA: TGTGCCAGCAGCTTGTGGATAGGACCGATCGGGGAGCTGTTTTTT; CDR3 protein: CASSLWIGPIGELFF
D gene: .; J gene: TRBJ2-7; clone size: .; V gene: TRBV5-1; CDR3 DNA: TGCGCCAGCAGCTTGGGGGTAGGCGTCTACGAGCAGTACTTC; CDR3 protein: CASSLGVGVYEQYF
D gene: TRBD1; J gene: TRBJ1-1; clone size: few; V gene: TRBV24-1; CDR3 DNA: TGTGCCACCAGGGGACAGGGGGCGCAGGACACTGAAGCTTTCTTT; CDR3 protein: CATRGQGAQDTEAFF
D gene: .; J gene: TRBJ2-5; clone size: .; V gene: TRBV7-6; CDR3 DNA: TGTGCCAGCAGTTTCTTCCCGGGGCAAGAGACCCAGTACTTC; CDR3 protein: CASSFFPGQETQYF
D gene: .; J gene: TRBJ2-3; clone size: .; V gene: TRBV27; CDR3 DNA: TGTGCCAGCACCGTAGGGGGGGGAAACACAGATACGCAGTATTTT; CDR3 protein: CASTVGGGNTDTQYF
D gene: TRBD2; J gene: TRBJ2-5; clone size: .; V gene: TRBV11-3; CDR3 DNA: TGTGCCAGCAGCTTAGGGGCTAGCGGGAGGGCCGGCCAAGAGACCCAGTACTTC; CDR3 protein: CASSLGASGRAGQETQYF
D gene: .; J gene: TRBJ2-5; clone size: .; V gene: TRBV19; CDR3 DNA: TGTGCCAGTAGTTTAGGGGGGGTGTCCAACCAAGAGACCCAGTACTTC; CDR3 protein: CASSLGGVSNQETQYF
D gene: .; J gene: TRBJ1-3; clone size: .; V gene: TRBV6-6; CDR3 DNA: TGTGCCAGCAGCTTTGACCGGGTAAAAGGAAACACCATATATTTT; CDR3 protein: CASSFDRVKGNTIYF
D gene: .; J gene: TRBJ1-5; clone size: .; V gene: TRBV28; CDR3 DNA: TGTGCCAGCACCCCTTCGGGGCCCCTCAATCAGCCCCAGCATTTT; CDR3 protein: CASTPSGPLNQPQHF
D gene: TRBD2; J gene: TRBJ2-7; clone size: .; V gene: TRBV28; CDR3 DNA: TGTGCCAGCAGTTTAAGCGGGGTCGGGCCCCCCTACGAGCAGTACTTC; CDR3 protein: CASSLSGVGPPYEQYF
D gene: TRBD2; J gene: TRBJ2-3; clone size: .; V gene: TRBV27; CDR3 DNA: TGTGCCAGCAGTCTAGGAGCGGGGTACCAACCGTCCCAAGATACGCAGTATTTT; CDR3 protein: CASSLGAGYQPSQDTQYF
D gene: .; J gene: TRBJ1-2; clone size: .; V gene: TRBV30; CDR3 DNA: TGTGCCTGGAGTGTAAGTGCCATCGATGGCTACACCTTC; CDR3 protein: CAWSVSAIDGYTF
D gene: .; J gene: TRBJ1-5; clone size: once; V gene: TRBV7-9; CDR3 DNA: TGTGCCAGCAGCTTATTCGATCAGCCCCAGCATTTT; CDR3 protein: CASSLFDQPQHF
D gene: .; J gene: TRBJ2-1; clone size: few; V gene: TRBV24-1; CDR3 DNA: TGTGCCACTCGGACGGGCGAGGGGGGAGAGCAGTTCTTC; CDR3 protein: CATRTGEGGEQFF
D gene: TRBD1; J gene: TRBJ1-2; clone size: .; V gene: TRBV19; CDR3 DNA: TGTGCCAGTAAGGGGGACAGGGGGATCTATGGCTACACCTTC; CDR3 protein: CASKGDRGIYGYTF
D gene: .; J gene: TRBJ1-1; clone size: .; V gene: TRBV2; CDR3 DNA: TGTGCCAGCAGTGAATTTGGCGGGACGAACACTGAAGCTTTCTTT; CDR3 protein: CASSEFGGTNTEAFF